This TCR beta chain was sequenced during a study of OX40 agonist ivuxolimab in advanced cancers. TCRdb's copy holds only in-frame clones and misses some; the assay was immunoSEQ multiplex PCR. The sample holds tens of thousands of clones; around four fifths are singletons and the top ten take roughly 1.9%. Deletions cut 8 bases from V and 4 bases from J, with 15 bases between. Germline-derived CDR1 and CDR2 are SNHLY and FYNNEI. This CDR3 is 14 amino acids long. The sequences come from CD4+ or CD8+ T cells sorted from blood, collected in a trial of the OX40 agonist ivuxolimab. The clonotype was recovered from an adult with an advanced solid tumor such as melanoma, head and neck, liver or kidney cancer. This chain uses TRBV2 with TRBJ1-3; no reliable D call. The CDR3 reads CASAPGWAGNTIYF. Written as DNA, the CDR3 is TGTGCCAGCGCTCCGGGGTGGGCCGGAAACACCATATATTTT.